A selection of T cell receptor beta chains follows, all from one sample in a study of blood T cells in healthy people across ages. TCRdb reprocessed the 5' RACE reads with MiXCR, giving one entry per CDR3 protein. In the table there are around 800,000 distinct CDR3 sequences, 46% of which are singletons. Sequences were obtained from blood. These receptors all stem from a man older than 75 in good health. Both conserved end residues are part of each CDR3. The D gene is left open where the match is weak. Expanded clones are given a class, and other clones once, few, many or no size at all.

size,J,D,V,DNA,CDR3
.,TRBJ2-1,TRBD1,TRBV7-2,TGTGCCAGCAGCTTAGCGCGGACAGGGCAGGGTGAGCGGTTCTTC,CASSLARTGQGERFF
few,TRBJ2-4,.,TRBV20-1,TGCAGTGCTAAGGACGAAGGACACGCGTCGGACATTCAGTACTTC,CSAKDEGHASDIQYF
.,TRBJ2-3,.,TRBV20-1,TGCAGTGCTAGAGAAGGGGGGGCTAGCACAGATACGCAGTATTTT,CSAREGGASTDTQYF
many,TRBJ2-1,TRBD2,TRBV7-9,TGTGCCAGCAGCTTAGGTAGCGGGAGGGCCAGTGAGCAGTTCTTC,CASSLGSGRASEQFF
.,TRBJ1-6,.,TRBV15,TGTGCCACCAGCAGAGCTGATGCTAATTCACCCCTCCACTTT,CATSRADANSPLHF
.,TRBJ2-1,TRBD1,TRBV27,TGTGCCAGTAGTGAGGGACAGGCGGTCAATGAGCAGTTCTTC,CASSEGQAVNEQFF
few,TRBJ2-3,.,TRBV11-2,TGTGCCAGCAGCCCCCTGACAAACACAGATACGCAGTATTTT,CASSPLTNTDTQYF
many,TRBJ2-1,TRBD2,TRBV15,TGTGCCACCAGTCTCGGGACTAGCTTGCATGAGCAGTTCTTC,CATSLGTSLHEQFF
.,TRBJ2-2,.,TRBV29-1,TGCAGCGTCCCGTGGGGCTCGAACACCGGGGAGCTGTTTTTT,CSVPWGSNTGELFF
few,TRBJ2-5,.,TRBV25-1,TGTGCCAGCAGGAACGACTACCAAGAGACCCAGTACTTC,CASRNDYQETQYF
.,TRBJ2-7,.,TRBV27,TGTGCCAGCAGTCCGAGAGGTCCGGGACTTGGCTACGAGCAGTACTTC,CASSPRGPGLGYEQYF
.,TRBJ1-2,.,TRBV5-6,TGTGCCAGCAGCTTGGCGGGGCTTAACTATGGCTACACCTTC,CASSLAGLNYGYTF
few,TRBJ2-7,.,TRBV5-1,TGCGCCAGCAGCTTGGCCGGGGCTACTTACTACGAGCAGTACTTC,CASSLAGATYYEQYF
.,TRBJ2-1,TRBD2,TRBV29-1,TGCAACCTAATCAAACGGACTAGTAATTACAATGAGCAGTTCTTC,CNLIKRTSNYNEQFF
.,TRBJ2-3,.,TRBV20-1,TGCAGTGCTAGAGATCGGGCAGGGTACACAGATACGCAGTATTTT,CSARDRAGYTDTQYF
.,TRBJ1-6,.,TRBV27,TGTGCCAGCAGTTTCCCAGGCCCTTATTCACCCCTCCACTTT,CASSFPGPYSPLHF
once,TRBJ2-1,TRBD1,TRBV11-2,TGTGCCAGCAGCTCACAGGGGGTCGGTGAGCAGTTCTTC,CASSSQGVGEQFF
.,TRBJ2-6,.,TRBV9,TGTGCCAGCAGCCCCACGTTGGGTGGGGCCAACGTCCTGACTTTC,CASSPTLGGANVLTF
many,TRBJ1-6,.,TRBV7-2,TGTGCCAGCAGCACTCGGAGCTCCTATAATTCACCCCTCCACTTT,CASSTRSSYNSPLHF
many,TRBJ2-7,TRBD1,TRBV4-2,TGTGCCAGCAGCCAAGAAGGGGGCATACTATACGAGCAGTACTTC,CASSQEGGILYEQYF
once,TRBJ2-3,TRBD1,TRBV7-2,TGTGCCAGCAGCCAGGGGGGACAGGGGTTCACAGATACGCAGTATTTT,CASSQGGQGFTDTQYF
.,TRBJ2-3,TRBD2,TRBV7-2,TGTGCCAGCAGCCCTAGCGGGAGCCCCCTCGCATTCCCAGATACGCAGTATTTT,CASSPSGSPLAFPDTQYF
few,TRBJ2-1,.,TRBV4-3,TGCGCCAGCAGCCAAGAAAATACACTCCTCCGGTATGAGCAGTTCTTC,CASSQENTLLRYEQFF
.,TRBJ1-4,.,TRBV4-3,TGCGCCAGCAGCCAAGAAGACAGAGATGGTAAAAAACTGTTTTTT,CASSQEDRDGKKLFF
.,TRBJ2-3,TRBD2,TRBV6-2/TRBV6-3,TGTGCCAGCAGGAAGAGCGGGAGCGGAGATGCGCAGTATTTT,CASRKSGSGDAQYF
many,TRBJ1-6,.,TRBV28,TGTGCCAGCACCCCGGCCCTCGACCATTCACCCCTCCACTTT,CASTPALDHSPLHF
.,TRBJ2-3,.,TRBV15,TGTGCCACCAGCAGAGAGAGGATAGATACGCAGTATTTT,CATSRERIDTQYF
many,TRBJ1-2,.,TRBV9,TGTGCCAGCAGCGCGCAGAGCTATGGCTACACCTTC,CASSAQSYGYTF
many,TRBJ2-5,.,TRBV5-1,TGCGCCAGCAGCTTCCCAAGGGCCGAGACCCAGTACTTC,CASSFPRAETQYF
few,TRBJ2-7,TRBD2,TRBV28,TGTGCCAGCAAGCGGGGAGTCTACGAGCAGTACTTC,CASKRGVYEQYF
many,TRBJ1-1,TRBD1,TRBV5-1,TGCGCCAGCAGGACACAACAGGGGGGCACTGAAGCTTTCTTT,CASRTQQGGTEAFF
many,TRBJ2-1,.,TRBV7-2,TGTGCCACCACTGCCCACAATGAGCAGTTCTTC,CATTAHNEQFF
.,TRBJ2-7,.,TRBV6-2/TRBV6-3,TGTGCCAGCACCCGAAGTCCGGCGGGTAAGCAGCACGAGCAGTACTTC,CASTRSPAGKQHEQYF
.,TRBJ2-5,.,TRBV27,TGTGCCAGCAGTTTATCGCTAGCATATTCGGCAGGGAAAGGGGAGACCCAGTACTTC,CASSLSLAYSAGKGETQYF
many,TRBJ2-7,.,TRBV7-2,TGTGCCAGCAGCTTAGGTCCCCTAGATTCTGGCTACGAGCAGTACTTC,CASSLGPLDSGYEQYF
once,TRBJ1-2,.,TRBV7-2,TGTGCCAGCAGCTTAGGGGCCGGGGGCGGCGGCTACACCTTC,CASSLGAGGGGYTF
few,TRBJ2-7,TRBD1,TRBV29-1,TGCAGCGTCTCCGGGACAGGGGGCAGGGGAGGCGAGCAGTACTTC,CSVSGTGGRGGEQYF
few,TRBJ2-7,TRBD1,TRBV20-1,TGCAGTGCTTTCTCGGGACAGGGTATTTACGAGCAGTACTTC,CSAFSGQGIYEQYF
.,TRBJ2-7,TRBD2,TRBV28,TGTGCCAGCAGTTTACCCCAGACTAGCGGCCCCTACGAGCAGTACTTC,CASSLPQTSGPYEQYF
many,TRBJ2-7,TRBD2,TRBV29-1,TGCAGCGTTGAAGATGGGGGGGCCTACGAGCAGTACTTC,CSVEDGGAYEQYF
many,TRBJ2-5,TRBD2,TRBV4-2,TGTGCCAGCAGCTCCCGACTAGCGGGAGGACAAGAGACCCAGTACTTC,CASSSRLAGGQETQYF
.,TRBJ2-5,.,TRBV27,TGTGCCAGCAGTTACCTGTACCAAGAGACCCAGTACTTC,CASSYLYQETQYF
.,TRBJ2-5,TRBD2,TRBV12-3/TRBV12-4,TGTGCCAGCATCCCGGGAGGGACTTCGCAAGAGACCCAGTACTTC,CASIPGGTSQETQYF
.,TRBJ2-5,TRBD2,TRBV29-1,TGCAGCGTCTGGCTAGCGGGAGTGAACAATGAGCAGTACTTC,CSVWLAGVNNEQYF
.,TRBJ1-1,.,TRBV6-6,TGTGCCAGCAGTTACGAGCCCCGGGACACTGAAGCTTTCTTT,CASSYEPRDTEAFF
.,TRBJ1-5,.,TRBV20-1,TGCAGTGCTAGGGGCAGTGGACCGACTTATAGCAATCAGCCCCAGCATTTT,CSARGSGPTYSNQPQHF
.,TRBJ2-1,.,TRBV11-3,TGTGCCAGCAGCGGCAGGGGATTCAATGAGCAGTTCTTC,CASSGRGFNEQFF
.,TRBJ2-5,.,TRBV12-3/TRBV12-4,TGTGCCAGCAGTGCAGCTGGGTGGGGAGAGACCCAGTACTTC,CASSAAGWGETQYF
.,TRBJ1-5,.,TRBV29-1,TGCAGCGTGCCGACAGGCACAAATCAGCCCCAGCATTTT,CSVPTGTNQPQHF